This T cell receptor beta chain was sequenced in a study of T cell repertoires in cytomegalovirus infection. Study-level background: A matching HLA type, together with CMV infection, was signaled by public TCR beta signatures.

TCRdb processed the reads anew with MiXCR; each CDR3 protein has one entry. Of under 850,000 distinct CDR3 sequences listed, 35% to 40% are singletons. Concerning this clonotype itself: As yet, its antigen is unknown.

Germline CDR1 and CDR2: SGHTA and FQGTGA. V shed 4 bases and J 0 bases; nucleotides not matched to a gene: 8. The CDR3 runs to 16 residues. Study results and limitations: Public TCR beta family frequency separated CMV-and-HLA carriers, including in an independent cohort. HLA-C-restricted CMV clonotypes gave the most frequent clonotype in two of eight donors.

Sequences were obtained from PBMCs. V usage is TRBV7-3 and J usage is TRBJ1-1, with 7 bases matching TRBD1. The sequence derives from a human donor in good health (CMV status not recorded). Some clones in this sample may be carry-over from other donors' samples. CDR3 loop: CASSSAGQDLNTEAFF. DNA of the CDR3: TGTGCCAGCAGCTCCGCTGGACAGGACCTGAACACTGAAGCTTTCTTT. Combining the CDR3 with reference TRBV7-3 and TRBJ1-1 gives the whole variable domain GAGVSQTPSNKVTEKGKYVELRCDPISGHTALYWYRQSLGQGPEFLIYFQGTGAADDSGLPNDRFFAVRPEGSVSTLKIQRTERGDSAVYLCASSSAGQDLNTEAFFGQGTRLTVV.